This T cell receptor beta chain emerged from a study of CD8+ T cells in alopecia areata. Regarding the study as a whole: Patients displayed less clarity in TCR sharing than mice, a finding possibly related to HLA. Researchers report lesional scalp, most notably alopecia totalis/universalis, outstripped normal scalp in clonality.

The CDR3 has 15 residues. V lost 5 bases to trimming and J lost 6 bases; unmatched junction nucleotides: 9. From germline, CDR1 is LNHDA and CDR2 SQIVND (reference sequence). A remark on this clone: The antigen is not known.

cDNA serving as the sequencing template came from extracted, reverse transcribed RNA. Method: immunoSEQ multiplex PCR; TCRdb's copy keeps in-frame clones and lacks some. The sample carries some 20,000 clones, roughly 60% recorded once. Sorting of CD4+ cells into CD25+CD127- cells was carried out for four or five patients. PBMCs served as the source from which CD4+ and CD8+ T cells were sorted. Sequencing was done on a sample of CD4+ Tregs sorted from blood. The source of this sequence is a human donor with alopecia areata. V and J are TRBV19 and TRBJ2-2, with 7 bases identical to TRBD1. This CDR3 reads CASSLDRVGPGELFF. The CDR3 nucleotides read TGTGCCAGTAGTCTCGACAGGGTGGGCCCCGGGGAGCTGTTTTTT.